This is a list of T cell receptor beta chains from one sample in a study of beta chain features in type 1 diabetes. Assay: immunoSEQ multiplex PCR; the TCRdb copy retains only in-frame clones and omits some. The sample holds hundreds of thousands of clones; 10% to 15% are singletons and the top ten take 0.022%. Input material: naive CD4+ T cells from blood. The source is a man between 18 and 29 years old with type 1 diabetes. CDR3s include the opening cysteine and the closing phenylalanine or tryptophan. The D gene is left open where the match is weak. A clone size is listed for some rows: how often the clone was seen (once, few, many), or a class if it is expanded.

j_gene,v_gene,d_gene,abundance,CDR3nt,CDR3aa
TRBJ1-1,TRBV6-5,NA,NA,TGTGCCAGCAGGGAACAGGGAAAGGACACTGAAGCTTTCTTT,CASREQGKDTEAFF
TRBJ2-2,TRBV11-1,NA,NA,TGTGCCAGCAGTCCTCAGGGCACCGGGGAGCTGTTTTTT,CASSPQGTGELFF
TRBJ2-5,TRBV6-5,NA,NA,TGTGCCAGCAGTGAACTGCAGACCCAGTACTTC,CASSELQTQYF
TRBJ2-1,TRBV6-5,NA,NA,TGTGCCAGCAGTTACGTGTCTAGCTACCGCAATGAGCAGTTCTTC,CASSYVSSYRNEQFF
TRBJ1-1,TRBV7-9,TRBD1,few,TGTGCCAGCAGCCCGGGACAGATGAACACTGAAGCTTTCTTT,CASSPGQMNTEAFF
TRBJ1-4,TRBV20-1,NA,few,TGCAGTGCCTACCCTGGGAGGGAACTGTTTTTT,CSAYPGRELFF
TRBJ2-1,TRBV19,NA,few,TGTGCCAGTACTAGACCTGGGAGCTCCTACAATGAGCAGTTCTTC,CASTRPGSSYNEQFF
TRBJ2-7,TRBV30,TRBD1,NA,TGTGCCTGGGCTCCTGGACAGGGATTATACGAGCAGTACTTC,CAWAPGQGLYEQYF
TRBJ2-7,TRBV5-6,NA,NA,TGTGCCAGCAGCTTGGAAAACGAGCAGTACTTC,CASSLENEQYF
TRBJ1-5,TRBV15,NA,few,TGTGCCACCAGCAGAACAGGGTTGGGCAATCAGCCCCAGCATTTT,CATSRTGLGNQPQHF
TRBJ1-4,TRBV19,TRBD1,NA,TGTGCCAGTAGTGGGACAGGGGGAGAAAAACTGTTTTTT,CASSGTGGEKLFF
TRBJ2-7,TRBV30,TRBD2,NA,TGTGCCGGGGCCTGGGGACTAGACGGTTACGAGCAGTACTTC,CAGAWGLDGYEQYF
TRBJ2-5,TRBV30,TRBD2,few,TGTGCCTGGCGGGGGGGCCCCCGTTGGGAGACCCAGTACTTC,CAWRGGPRWETQYF
TRBJ1-2,TRBV2,NA,few,TGTGCCAGCAGGAAGACCCAGGGTGCAGGCTACACCTTC,CASRKTQGAGYTF
TRBJ2-3,TRBV27,TRBD1,few,TGTGCCAGCAGTTTAGGCCCGGGACAGGCTACAGATACGCAGTATTTT,CASSLGPGQATDTQYF
TRBJ1-2,TRBV10-1,TRBD1,few,TGCGCCAGCAGCCCCGGGACAGGGAGCGGCTACACCTTC,CASSPGTGSGYTF
TRBJ2-1,TRBV18,TRBD2,NA,TGTGCCAGCTCACCGGGACTAGCGGGGGCCAATGAGCAGTTCTTC,CASSPGLAGANEQFF
TRBJ1-2,TRBV18,TRBD1,NA,TGTGCCAGCTCATCGGACAGGGGTAGCTATGGCTACACCTTC,CASSSDRGSYGYTF
TRBJ1-5,TRBV4-2,TRBD1,few,TGTGCCAGCAGCCAAGGGCCTCCAGGGGGAGGCTATCAGCCCCAGCATTTT,CASSQGPPGGGYQPQHF
TRBJ1-2,TRBV28,NA,NA,TGTGCCAGCAGTTTATCCTTACAGGGTGCCTATGGCTACACCTTC,CASSLSLQGAYGYTF
TRBJ2-1,TRBV21-1,NA,many,TGTGCCAGCAGCCCGCCGGGGCCTTCGGATACCTACAATGAGCAGTTCTTC,CASSPPGPSDTYNEQFF
TRBJ2-3,TRBV10-3,NA,NA,TGTGCCATCAGTGAGCGGACCACAAGCACAGATACGCAGTATTTT,CAISERTTSTDTQYF
TRBJ2-1,TRBV30,TRBD2,few,TGTGCCTGGGGGACTAGCTTCAATGAGCAGTTCTTC,CAWGTSFNEQFF
TRBJ2-7,TRBV10-3,NA,NA,TGTGCCATCAGTGAGTCAAGGGAGGACGAGCAGTACTTC,CAISESREDEQYF
TRBJ2-1,TRBV28,TRBD2,NA,TGTGCCAGCACCTCACCCCCTAGCGGGATGTCCAATGAGCAGTTCTTC,CASTSPPSGMSNEQFF
TRBJ1-6,TRBV28,TRBD1,NA,TGTGCCAGCAGTTGGGACAGGAGTAATTCACCCCTCCACTTT,CASSWDRSNSPLHF
TRBJ1-3,TRBV7-2,NA,NA,TGTGCCAGCAGCTTAGATAGAGGAAACACCATATATTTT,CASSLDRGNTIYF
TRBJ2-5,TRBV10-3,NA,few,TGTGCCATCAGGGGCGCGGGCAAGATCCAAGAGACCCAGTACTTC,CAIRGAGKIQETQYF
TRBJ2-7,TRBV25-1,NA,few,TGTGCCAGCAGTGCCCGGGACCCAGGCGAGCAGTACTTC,CASSARDPGEQYF
TRBJ2-5,TRBV18,NA,few,TGTGCCAGCTCACCACCCGGGGACCCTAAAGAGACCCAGTACTTC,CASSPPGDPKETQYF
TRBJ1-6,TRBV30,TRBD1,few,TGTGCCTGGAGGCCCTGGGCAGGGGGTAATTCACCCCTCCACTTT,CAWRPWAGGNSPLHF
TRBJ2-2,TRBV5-8,NA,few,TGTGCCAGCAGCTGGGAAGGCGGGGAGCTGTTTTTT,CASSWEGGELFF
TRBJ2-3,TRBV6-6,TRBD1,NA,TGTGCCAGCAGTTCCGGGACAGGGACAACAGATACGCAGTATTTT,CASSSGTGTTDTQYF
TRBJ1-5,TRBV2,NA,few,TGTGCCAGCAGCGACAATCAGCCCCAGCATTTT,CASSDNQPQHF
TRBJ1-2,TRBV30,NA,few,TGTGCCTGGACACTACTTCAGAAAACTAACTATGGCTACACCTTC,CAWTLLQKTNYGYTF
TRBJ1-5,TRBV29-1,NA,few,TGCAGCGTTGCGGTTGGCAGCGGTACCAATCAGCCCCAGCATTTT,CSVAVGSGTNQPQHF
TRBJ1-2,TRBV5-1,TRBD1,few,TGCGCCAGCAGCCTTGGACAGGGGGCTACCTATGGCTACACCTTC,CASSLGQGATYGYTF
TRBJ2-2,TRBV7-6,NA,few,TGTGCCAGCAGCTTAGGCGGCGGGCAGAACACCGGGGAGCTGTTTTTT,CASSLGGGQNTGELFF
TRBJ1-5,TRBV9,TRBD1,few,TGTGCCAGCAGCGTAGGAAACAGGGGGCCAGATCAGCCCCAGCATTTT,CASSVGNRGPDQPQHF
TRBJ1-5,TRBV15,TRBD1,few,TGTGCCACCAGCAGAGAAAGCCCCGGGACAGATAGTCAGCCCCAGCATTTT,CATSRESPGTDSQPQHF
TRBJ1-4,TRBV27,TRBD1,NA,TGTGCCAGCGGCGGACAGGGGGTTAATGAAAAACTGTTTTTT,CASGGQGVNEKLFF
TRBJ2-5,TRBV5-1,NA,few,TGCGCCAGCAGCTTGTACCCGGCCCAAGAGACCCAGTACTTC,CASSLYPAQETQYF
TRBJ1-3,TRBV29-1,NA,NA,TGCAGCGTTGAAGGGCGGCTCAGCTCTGGAAACACCATATATTTT,CSVEGRLSSGNTIYF
TRBJ1-2,TRBV23-1,NA,once,TGCGCCAGCAGTCATACGGTACAGGGCTTTCTTAACTACACCTTC,CASSHTVQGFLNYTF
TRBJ1-1,TRBV6-6,TRBD1,few,TGTGCCAGCAGCACCACGAGAGAGGGGGCGCTGGGGGCTTTCTTT,CASSTTREGALGAFF